This is a list of T cell receptor beta chains from one sample in a study of identical twins. TCRdb itself ran the 5' RACE reads through MiXCR, one entry per CDR3 protein. The table includes approximately 410,000 distinct CDR3 sequences, approximately 18% detected once. Sample: naive T cells sorted from blood. These receptors all come from a man in his forties or fifties in good health. CDR3s include the opening cysteine and the closing phenylalanine or tryptophan. Fields, in order: J gene, V gene, D gene, clone size, CDR3 length, CDR3 protein, CDR3 DNA. D genes are given only for firm matches. The size entry is marked missing in some rows and otherwise reads once, few, many or a size class.

j_call: TRBJ1-1
v_call: TRBV7-8
d_call: NA
clone_size: NA
cdr3_length: 14
cdr3_aa: CASSLMRLPAEAFF
cdr3_nt: TGTGCCAGCAGCCTGATGAGGCTTCCGGCGGAAGCTTTCTTT

j_call: TRBJ2-2
v_call: TRBV11-2
d_call: NA
clone_size: NA
cdr3_length: 19
cdr3_aa: CASSLVVPGHFLRAGELFF
cdr3_nt: TGTGCCAGCAGCTTAGTCGTCCCGGGACACTTTTTAAGGGCCGGGGAGCTGTTTTTT

j_call: TRBJ2-3
v_call: TRBV5-1
d_call: NA
clone_size: few
cdr3_length: 14
cdr3_aa: CASSVVTSTDTQYF
cdr3_nt: TGCGCCAGCAGCGTAGTAACTAGCACAGATACGCAGTATTTT

j_call: TRBJ1-2
v_call: TRBV4-2
d_call: TRBD1
clone_size: few
cdr3_length: 16
cdr3_aa: CASSQEDLGGGYGYTF
cdr3_nt: TGTGCCAGCAGCCAAGAAGATTTAGGGGGCGGTTATGGCTACACCTTC

j_call: TRBJ2-7
v_call: TRBV11-2
d_call: NA
clone_size: few
cdr3_length: 18
cdr3_aa: CASSPSRTARVSSYEQYF
cdr3_nt: TGTGCCAGCAGCCCCAGCCGGACAGCTAGAGTTAGTTCCTACGAGCAGTACTTC

j_call: TRBJ2-5
v_call: TRBV2
d_call: NA
clone_size: NA
cdr3_length: 14
cdr3_aa: CAISDRSRQETQYF
cdr3_nt: TGTGCCATTTCGGACCGGTCGCGCCAAGAGACCCAGTACTTC

j_call: TRBJ1-1
v_call: TRBV18
d_call: NA
clone_size: many
cdr3_length: 13
cdr3_aa: CASSSDRNTEAFF
cdr3_nt: TGTGCCAGCAGCTCGGACAGGAACACTGAAGCTTTCTTT

j_call: TRBJ2-4
v_call: TRBV2
d_call: NA
clone_size: few
cdr3_length: 13
cdr3_aa: CASMRTTQDIQYF
cdr3_nt: TGTGCCAGCATGCGAACTACCCAAGACATTCAGTACTTC

j_call: TRBJ1-2
v_call: TRBV28
d_call: NA
clone_size: many
cdr3_length: 14
cdr3_aa: CASSSGLTNYGYTF
cdr3_nt: TGTGCCAGCAGCTCGGGGCTGACTAACTATGGCTACACCTTC

j_call: TRBJ2-3
v_call: TRBV5-5
d_call: NA
clone_size: many
cdr3_length: 14
cdr3_aa: CASTLRRGTDTQYF
cdr3_nt: TGTGCCAGCACCTTGAGACGGGGCACAGATACGCAGTATTTT

j_call: TRBJ2-5
v_call: TRBV7-9
d_call: NA
clone_size: many
cdr3_length: 15
cdr3_aa: CASSSGTPYQETQYF
cdr3_nt: TGTGCCAGCAGCTCCGGGACACCGTACCAAGAGACCCAGTACTTC

j_call: TRBJ1-2
v_call: TRBV29-1
d_call: TRBD1
clone_size: few
cdr3_length: 13
cdr3_aa: CSVLQGATYGYTF
cdr3_nt: TGCAGCGTATTACAGGGGGCGACCTATGGCTACACCTTC

j_call: TRBJ2-1
v_call: TRBV6-1
d_call: NA
clone_size: NA
cdr3_length: 15
cdr3_aa: CASSEGGAAHNEQFF
cdr3_nt: TGTGCCAGCAGTGAAGGCGGGGCGGCCCACAATGAGCAGTTCTTC

j_call: TRBJ2-1
v_call: TRBV28
d_call: NA
clone_size: many
cdr3_length: 15
cdr3_aa: CASSRGLRGYNEQFF
cdr3_nt: TGTGCCAGCAGCCGAGGACTGCGCGGCTACAATGAGCAGTTCTTC

j_call: TRBJ2-1
v_call: TRBV10-3
d_call: NA
clone_size: many
cdr3_length: 15
cdr3_aa: CAITSRDDPYNEQFF
cdr3_nt: TGTGCCATCACCTCCCGGGACGATCCCTACAATGAGCAGTTCTTC

j_call: TRBJ2-7
v_call: TRBV7-9
d_call: TRBD1
clone_size: NA
cdr3_length: 15
cdr3_aa: CASSSDRDRVREQYF
cdr3_nt: TGTGCCAGCAGCTCGGACCGGGACAGAGTTCGCGAGCAGTACTTC

j_call: TRBJ2-6
v_call: TRBV10-3
d_call: NA
clone_size: many
cdr3_length: 15
cdr3_aa: CATLRTGSGANVLTF
cdr3_nt: TGTGCCACCCTTCGAACAGGGTCTGGGGCCAACGTCCTGACTTTC

j_call: TRBJ1-2
v_call: TRBV20-1
d_call: NA
clone_size: few
cdr3_length: 17
cdr3_aa: CSARIVRSRTENYGYTF
cdr3_nt: TGCAGTGCTAGAATAGTGAGATCAAGGACGGAGAACTATGGCTACACCTTC

j_call: TRBJ2-1
v_call: TRBV6-2/TRBV6-3
d_call: TRBD2
clone_size: many
cdr3_length: 16
cdr3_aa: CASSWPSGSRYNEQFF
cdr3_nt: TGTGCCAGCAGTTGGCCTAGCGGGAGTAGGTACAATGAGCAGTTCTTC

j_call: TRBJ2-1
v_call: TRBV7-2
d_call: NA
clone_size: NA
cdr3_length: 14
cdr3_aa: CASSPGRKWDEQFF
cdr3_nt: TGTGCCAGCAGCCCGGGACGGAAATGGGATGAGCAGTTCTTC

j_call: TRBJ2-3
v_call: TRBV29-1
d_call: TRBD2
clone_size: few
cdr3_length: 14
cdr3_aa: CSVERGWGADTQYF
cdr3_nt: TGCAGCGTTGAGCGGGGGTGGGGTGCAGATACGCAGTATTTT

j_call: TRBJ1-1
v_call: TRBV27
d_call: NA
clone_size: many
cdr3_length: 13
cdr3_aa: CASSLQGGTEAFF
cdr3_nt: TGTGCCAGCAGCTTGCAGGGAGGGACTGAAGCTTTCTTT

j_call: TRBJ2-7
v_call: TRBV7-8
d_call: NA
clone_size: many
cdr3_length: 15
cdr3_aa: CASSLVSSSSYEQYF
cdr3_nt: TGTGCCAGCAGCTTAGTTAGTTCGAGCTCCTACGAGCAGTACTTC